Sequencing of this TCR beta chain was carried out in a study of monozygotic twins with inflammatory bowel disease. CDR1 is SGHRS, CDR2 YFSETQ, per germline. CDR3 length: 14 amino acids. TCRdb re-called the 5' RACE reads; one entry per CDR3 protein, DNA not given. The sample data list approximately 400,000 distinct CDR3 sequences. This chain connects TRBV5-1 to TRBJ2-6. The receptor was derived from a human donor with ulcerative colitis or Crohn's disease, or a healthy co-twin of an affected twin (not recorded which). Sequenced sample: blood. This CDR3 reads CASSLGPSGNVLTF.